The clone carrying this T cell receptor beta chain was detected only a few times. Its antigen is not identified. The data belong to a study of response to subunit inactivated influenza vaccine. Notes on the study in general: It was the authors' suggestion that each seasonal influenza vaccination recruits few new T cells.

The germline CDR1 and CDR2 sequences are MNHEY and SMNVEV (reference sequence). V lost 8 bases, J lost 16 bases, and 17 bases stayed unmatched. This CDR3 spans 13 amino acids. MiXCR was run by TCRdb on the RT-PCR reads, yielding one entry per CDR3 protein. The sample consists of hundreds of thousands of distinct CDR3 sequences, roughly 14% of them appearing once. The chain links TRBV27 to TRBJ2-1, with TRBD2 identical over 7 bases. This clonotype originated in a man over 45 who received an inactivated influenza vaccine. Sample: PBMCs from blood, taken approximately 13 days after vaccination. CDR3 loop: CASSFSPGGPAFF. The CDR3 DNA is TGTGCCAGCTCGTTCTCTCCGGGGGGTCCGGCCTTCTTC.